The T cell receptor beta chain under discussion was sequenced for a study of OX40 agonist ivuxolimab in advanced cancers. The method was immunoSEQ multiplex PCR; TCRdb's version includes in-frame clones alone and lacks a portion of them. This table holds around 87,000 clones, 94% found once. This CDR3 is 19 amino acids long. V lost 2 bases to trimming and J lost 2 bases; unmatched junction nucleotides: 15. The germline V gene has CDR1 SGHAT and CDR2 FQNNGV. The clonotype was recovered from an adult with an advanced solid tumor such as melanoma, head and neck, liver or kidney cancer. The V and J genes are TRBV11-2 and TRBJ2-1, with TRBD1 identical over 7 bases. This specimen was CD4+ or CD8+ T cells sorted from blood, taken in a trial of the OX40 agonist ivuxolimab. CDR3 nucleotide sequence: TGTGCCAGCAGCTTAACTTCCATTCCAGGGGGAGCCCCCTACAATGAGCAGTTCTTC. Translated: CASSLTSIPGGAPYNEQFF.